This T cell receptor beta chain was found in a study of cytomegalovirus exposure and HLA in healthy donors. Of note for this clone: Its antigen remains unknown.

CDR3 length: 13 amino acids. The V gene's germline CDR1 is ENHRY and CDR2 SYGVKD. J lost 3 bases, V lost 11 bases, and 9 bases had no gene match. The PCR made use of 60 Vbeta and 13 Jbeta primers. The assay was immunoSEQ multiplex PCR, and TCRdb's table has in-frame clones only and misses some. The profile shows just over 150,000 clones, under 80% of them singletons. Study findings and constraints: Per published accounts, TCR beta sequences correctly predicted the HLA-A and HLA-B alleles of most subjects.

This TCR came from a woman in her 30s in good health and CMV-seronegative. Material: PBMCs. The chain has TRBV10-3 and TRBJ2-5, with 7 bases matching TRBD2. DNA of the CDR3: TGTGCCTCCCAGCGGGGAATAGAAGAGACCCAGTACTTC. It encodes CASQRGIEETQYF.